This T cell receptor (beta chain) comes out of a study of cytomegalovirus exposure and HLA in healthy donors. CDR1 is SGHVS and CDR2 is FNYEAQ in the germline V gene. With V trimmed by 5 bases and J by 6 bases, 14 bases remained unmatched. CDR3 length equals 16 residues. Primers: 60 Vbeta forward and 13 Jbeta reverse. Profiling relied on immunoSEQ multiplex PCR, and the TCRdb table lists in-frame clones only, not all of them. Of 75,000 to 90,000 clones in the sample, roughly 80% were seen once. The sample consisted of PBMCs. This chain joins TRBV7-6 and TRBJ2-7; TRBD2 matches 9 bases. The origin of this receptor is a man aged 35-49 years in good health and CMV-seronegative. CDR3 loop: CASSQGVSGSSGEQYF. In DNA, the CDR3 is TGTGCCAGCAGCCAGGGGGTTAGCGGGAGTTCCGGCGAGCAGTACTTC.